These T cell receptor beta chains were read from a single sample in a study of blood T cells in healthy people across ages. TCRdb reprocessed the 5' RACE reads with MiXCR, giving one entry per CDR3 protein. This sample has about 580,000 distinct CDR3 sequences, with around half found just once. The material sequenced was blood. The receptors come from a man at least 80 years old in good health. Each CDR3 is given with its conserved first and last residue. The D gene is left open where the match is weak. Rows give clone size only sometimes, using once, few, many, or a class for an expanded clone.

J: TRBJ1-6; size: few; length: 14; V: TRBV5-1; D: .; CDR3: CASSFPRGGSPLHF; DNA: TGCGCCAGCAGCTTTCCGAGGGGCGGCTCACCCCTCCACTTT
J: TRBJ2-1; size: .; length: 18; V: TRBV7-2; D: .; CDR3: CASSLVASAVSSYNEQFF; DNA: TGTGCCAGCAGCTTAGTAGCTAGCGCCGTAAGCTCCTACAATGAGCAGTTCTTC
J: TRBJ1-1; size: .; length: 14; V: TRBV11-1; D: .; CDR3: CASTLRGKLTEAFF; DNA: TGTGCCAGCACCCTAAGAGGGAAGCTCACTGAAGCTTTCTTT
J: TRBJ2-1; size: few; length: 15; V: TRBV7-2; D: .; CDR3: CASSLQAPRQGEQFF; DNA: TGTGCCAGCAGCCTCCAGGCTCCGAGGCAGGGTGAGCAGTTCTTC
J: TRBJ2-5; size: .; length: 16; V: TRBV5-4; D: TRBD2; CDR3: CASSPTWTSSYNEQYF; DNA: TGTGCCAGCAGCCCGACGTGGACTAGCTCCTACAATGAGCAGTACTTC
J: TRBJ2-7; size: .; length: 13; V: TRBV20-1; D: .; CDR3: CSARDVVSYEQYF; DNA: TGCAGTGCTAGAGATGTGGTGTCCTACGAGCAGTACTTC
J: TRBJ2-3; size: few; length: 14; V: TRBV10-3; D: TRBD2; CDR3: CAISGSGSTDTQYF; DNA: TGTGCCATCAGTGGAAGCGGGAGTACAGATACGCAGTATTTT
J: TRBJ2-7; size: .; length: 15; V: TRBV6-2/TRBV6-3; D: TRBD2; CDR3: CASRAGTSGPYEQYF; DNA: TGTGCCAGCAGAGCTGGGACTAGCGGTCCCTACGAGCAGTACTTC
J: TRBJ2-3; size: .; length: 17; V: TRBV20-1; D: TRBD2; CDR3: CSAGGGTSGRAPDTQYF; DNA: TGCAGTGCTGGAGGGGGGACTAGCGGGAGGGCCCCAGATACGCAGTATTTT
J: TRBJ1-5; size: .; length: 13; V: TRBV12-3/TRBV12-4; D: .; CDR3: CASSLFSNQPQHF; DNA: TGTGCCAGCAGTTTATTTAGCAATCAGCCCCAGCATTTT